The 24 T cell receptor beta chains below were found in one sample sequenced in a study of blood T cell repertoires in COVID-19. This table comes from immunoSEQ multiplex PCR, and its TCRdb copy is limited to in-frame clones, with some not included. The sample has 250,000 to 350,000 clones, 88% seen once. The sequenced sample consisted of peripheral blood. These receptors were obtained from a woman in her twenties or thirties with COVID-19, enrolled during active disease.

Here the CDR3 reads CASSPARLAGQFF. Written as DNA, the CDR3 is TGTGCCAGCAGCCCCGCACGACTAGCGGGGCAGTTCTTC. The gene calls are TRBV7-8 and TRBJ2-1; 10 nucleotides match TRBD2. The CDR3 has 13 amino acids. Per germline, CDR1 SGHVS and CDR2 FQNEAQ. The J segment lost 12 bases and the V segment lost 5 bases, leaving 7 bases of the junction unmatched. The whole variable domain, filled in from reference TRBV7-8 and TRBJ2-1, reads GAGVSQSPRYKVAKRGQDVALRCDPISGHVSLFWYQQALGQGPEFLTYFQNEAQLDKSGLPSDRFFAERPEGSVSTLKIQRTQQEDSAVYLCASSPARLAGQFFGPGTRLTVL.

In its sample, this clone was seen a few times. The chain uses TRBV14 and TRBJ2-5; D might be TRBD1 (6 bases). The germline CDR1 and CDR2 sequences are SGHDN and FVKESK. V lost 2 bases and J 4 bases, leaving 14 bases between the germline ends. CDR3 length: 15 amino acids. The CDR3 nucleotides are TGTGCCAGCAGCCAATCGTCAGGGGCGAGAGAGACCCAGTACTTC. Translated, it gives CASSQSSGARETQYF. The whole variable domain, filled in from reference TRBV14 and TRBJ2-5, reads EAGVTQFPSHSVIEKGQTVTLRCDPISGHDNLYWYRRVMGKEIKFLLHFVKESKQDESGMPNNRFLAERTGGTYSTLKVQPAELEDSGVYFCASSQSSGARETQYFGPGTRLLVL.

The J gene is TRBJ2-1, the V gene TRBV4-2; 7 positions agree with TRBD1. The junction had 5 bases not matched to a gene; V was cut back by 0 bases and J by 0 bases. This CDR3 is built from 17 residues. Germline values: CDR1 LGHNA, CDR2 YNFKEQ. The CDR3 sequence is CASSQDHRGYSYNEQFF. CDR3 nucleotides: TGTGCCAGCAGCCAAGACCACAGGGGATACTCCTACAATGAGCAGTTCTTC.

The chain employs TRBV5-6 and TRBJ1-1; 9 nucleotides align to TRBD1. V shed 4 bases, J shed 11 bases, and the junction held 15 bases outside the gene matches. The CDR3 runs to 15 residues. From germline, CDR1 is SGHDT and CDR2 YYEEEE. The CDR3 DNA is TGTGCCAGCAGCAGGGGGTCCACAGGGGGCGCCCGGGCTTTCTTT. Residues: CASSRGSTGGARAFF.

V usage is TRBV7-2 and J usage is TRBJ2-1; 8 bases are a match to TRBD2. The CDR3 loop spans 16 amino acids. J gave up 0 bases and V 5 bases, and 6 bases lay outside the gene matches. The V gene's germline CDR1 is SGHTA and CDR2 FQGNSA. CDR3 in DNA: TGTGCCAGCAGCCTCCCGGGGGGGAGCTCCTACAATGAGCAGTTCTTC. This translates into CASSLPGGSSYNEQFF.

This chain links TRBV10-1 with TRBJ2-2; maybe TRBD1 (6 bases). This CDR3 spans 14 amino acids. From germline, CDR1 is WNHNN and CDR2 SYGVQD (reference sequence). V was shortened by 6 bases and J by 1 base, with 9 bases between the two germline ends. The CDR3 region has the DNA TGCGCCAGCAGAGACAGGCTGAACACCGGGGAGCTGTTTTTT. It encodes CASRDRLNTGELFF.

The gene calls are TRBV28 and TRBJ2-3; 12 bases agree with TRBD2. Losses at the gene ends were 5 bases for V and 6 bases for J; bases not matched to a gene: 6. The germline V gene has CDR1 MDHEN and CDR2 SYDVKM. This CDR3 has 15 amino acids. The CDR3 reads CASSKLAGGVDTQYF. In nucleotides, the CDR3 is TGTGCCAGCAGTAAACTAGCGGGAGGCGTGGATACGCAGTATTTT.

This rearrangement joins TRBV18 to TRBJ1-5; D ambiguous. Germline assignment: CDR1 KGHSH and CDR2 LQKENI. The CDR3 is 13 residues long. The V gene lost 2 bases and the J gene lost 4 bases, with 6 bases spanning the gap. The CDR3 DNA follows: TGTGCCAGCTCACCAGTCAGAAATCAGCCCCAGCATTTT. Its protein is CASSPVRNQPQHF. Full variable domain (rest looked up from reference TRBV18 and TRBJ1-5): NAGVMQNPRHLVRRRGQEARLRCSPMKGHSHVYWYRQLPEEGLKFMVYLQKENIIDESGMPKERFSAEFPKEGPSILRIQQVVRGDSAAYFCASSPVRNQPQHFGDGTRLSIL.

The chain uses TRBV7-8 and TRBJ2-7; a possible D gene is TRBD1 (5 bases). The V gene's germline CDR1 is SGHVS and CDR2 FQNEAQ. V shed 3 bases and J shed 2 bases, with 11 bases lying between them. This CDR3 region has 14 residues. The CDR3: CASSFNLGAYEQYF. CDR3 nucleotides: TGTGCCAGCAGCTTTAATTTAGGGGCCTACGAGCAGTACTTC.

J is TRBJ1-6 and V is TRBV27; 8 nucleotides align to TRBD1. Germline V gene sequence: CDR1 MNHEY, CDR2 SMNVEV (reference sequence). This CDR3 has 14 amino acids. The V gene end was trimmed by 4 bases and the J gene end by 7 bases; junction bases not matched to a gene: 3. The CDR3 loop reads CASSSTGGNSPLHF. For the CDR3, the DNA is TGTGCCAGCAGTTCTACAGGGGGAAATTCACCCCTCCACTTT.

This clone showed up just once. The V call is TRBV7-9, the J call TRBJ2-3; perhaps TRBD2 as D (5 bases). Germline-derived CDR1 and CDR2 are SEHNR and FQNEAQ (reference sequence). The CDR3 spans 15 residues. V was cut by 5 bases and J by 3 bases, with 15 bases left in between. The DNA for the CDR3 is TGTGCCAGCAGCCCCTCCGCGGGTTGGACAGATACGCAGTATTTT. Translation: CASSPSAGWTDTQYF.

The V and J genes are TRBV2 and TRBJ1-2, with D perhaps TRBD1 (6 bases). Trimming cost V 4 bases and J 8 bases, with 11 bases left between them. CDR3 size: 12 residues. The germline V gene has CDR1 SNHLY and CDR2 FYNNEI. The CDR3: CASSVWGQGYTF. The CDR3 DNA reads as TGTGCCAGCAGTGTATGGGGGCAGGGCTACACCTTC.

In this sample, this clone turned up a few times. This chain joins TRBV28 and TRBJ2-3; 7 bases are a match to TRBD1. The V segment lost 10 bases and the J segment 7 bases; nucleotides outside the gene matches: 11. Germline CDR1 reads MDHEN; CDR2 reads SYDVKM. This CDR3 has 13 residues. CDR3 sequence: CATSRQGVNTQYF. The DNA for the CDR3 is TGTGCCACCTCCCGACAGGGTGTAAATACGCAGTATTTT.

The chain carries TRBV24-1 and TRBJ1-2; 7 bases fit TRBD1. The length of the CDR3 is 14 residues. The germline V gene has CDR1 KGHDR and CDR2 SFDVKD. With 5 bases clipped from V and 6 bases from J, the junction kept 8 bases outside the gene matches. The CDR3 sequence is CATSGTGGVDGYTF. The CDR3, as DNA: TGTGCCACCAGTGGGACAGGCGGGGTGGATGGCTACACCTTC.

The CDR3: CASSKDRDTQGYTF. CDR3 bases: TGTGCCAGCAGTAAGGACCGGGACACCCAAGGCTACACCTTC. The rearrangement joins TRBV2 to TRBJ1-2; TRBD1 is a possible D gene (6 bases). CDR3 length: 14 amino acids. Trimming took off 5 bases at V and 8 bases at J, with 18 bases between the two ends. Germline V gene sequence: CDR1 SNHLY, CDR2 FYNNEI.

The chain carries TRBV4-1 and TRBJ1-1; 7 bases fit TRBD1. The CDR3 covers 16 residues. Per the germline V gene, CDR1 is MGHRA and CDR2 is YSYEKL. V lost 2 bases, J lost 2 bases, and 8 bases stayed unmatched. DNA for the CDR3: TGCGCCAGCAGCCAACCCCCGGGACAGCGTAACACTGAAGCTTTCTTT. It translates to CASSQPPGQRNTEAFF.

J is TRBJ2-7 and V is TRBV29-1; 8 nucleotides line up with TRBD2. Germline values: CDR1 SQVTM, CDR2 ANQGSEA. Trimming at V came to 7 bases and at J to 3 bases, leaving 5 bases not matched to a gene. This CDR3 has 12 residues. The DNA for the CDR3 is TGCAGCGCCCTTAGCGGGATCTACGAGCAGTACTTC. It is translated as CSALSGIYEQYF.

The count of this clone is one. The gene calls are TRBV2 and TRBJ1-2; TRBD1 is a possible D gene (5 bases). V shed 5 bases and J shed 6 bases, with 13 bases lying between them. Germline CDR1 and CDR2: SNHLY and FYNNEI. The CDR3 consists of 13 residues. CDR3 region: CASSSDKSNGYTF. The CDR3, as DNA: TGTGCCAGCAGTTCGGACAAATCCAATGGCTACACCTTC.

V and J are TRBV12-3 or TRBV12-4 and TRBJ1-1; no firm D call. This CDR3 spans 13 amino acids. V lost 4 bases and J lost 4, with 10 bases in between. The CDR3: CASSSSDFTEAFF. The CDR3 region has the DNA TGTGCCAGCAGTTCCTCAGACTTCACTGAAGCTTTCTTT.

The chain combines TRBV19 with TRBJ1-4; D may be TRBD1 (6 bases). Trimming removed 6 bases at V and 7 bases at J, with 18 bases between. Looked up from germline, CDR1 is LNHDA and CDR2 is SQIVND (reference sequence). The CDR3 spans 15 residues. The CDR3 region has the DNA TGTGCCAGTAGGGCGGGAGAACAGGGTCGTGAAAAACTGTTTTTT. It codes for CASRAGEQGREKLFF.

The chain carries TRBV27 and TRBJ2-5; 8 bases align to TRBD1. CDR3 length equals 15 residues. With V trimmed by 6 bases and J by 5 bases, 11 bases remained unmatched. Germline V gene data show CDR1 as MNHEY and CDR2 as SMNVEV (reference sequence). CDR3 protein: CASRGWQGAPETQYF. CDR3 DNA: TGTGCCAGCAGAGGGTGGCAGGGGGCGCCCGAGACCCAGTACTTC.

CDR3 in DNA: TGTGCCAGCCTAGACAGGGCCTCGGGGGACTATGGCTACACCTTC. It is translated as CASLDRASGDYGYTF. The chain uses TRBV19 and TRBJ1-2, with 7 positions matching TRBD1. The CDR3 has 15 amino acids. V lost 9 bases, J lost 3 bases, and 13 bases stayed unmatched. Per the germline V gene, CDR1 is LNHDA and CDR2 is SQIVND (reference sequence).

The chain recombines TRBV2 with TRBJ1-2; TRBD1 might be the D (6 bases). V gave up 4 bases and J gave up 4 bases, with 13 bases separating them. There are 14 residues in the CDR3. Germline V gene data show CDR1 as SNHLY and CDR2 as FYNNEI. The CDR3 spells CASSATGLGYGYTF. CDR3 nucleotides: TGTGCCAGCAGTGCGACAGGTCTCGGCTATGGCTACACCTTC.

This clone occurred a few times. The rearrangement joins TRBV5-1 to TRBJ1-1; D ambiguous. The V end was cut by 0 bases, the J end by 0 bases, with 3 bases between. The CDR3 runs to 13 residues. Per germline, CDR1 SGHRS and CDR2 YFSETQ. The CDR3 loop reads CASSLGLNTEAFF. In nucleotides, the CDR3 is TGCGCCAGCAGCTTGGGGCTGAACACTGAAGCTTTCTTT.